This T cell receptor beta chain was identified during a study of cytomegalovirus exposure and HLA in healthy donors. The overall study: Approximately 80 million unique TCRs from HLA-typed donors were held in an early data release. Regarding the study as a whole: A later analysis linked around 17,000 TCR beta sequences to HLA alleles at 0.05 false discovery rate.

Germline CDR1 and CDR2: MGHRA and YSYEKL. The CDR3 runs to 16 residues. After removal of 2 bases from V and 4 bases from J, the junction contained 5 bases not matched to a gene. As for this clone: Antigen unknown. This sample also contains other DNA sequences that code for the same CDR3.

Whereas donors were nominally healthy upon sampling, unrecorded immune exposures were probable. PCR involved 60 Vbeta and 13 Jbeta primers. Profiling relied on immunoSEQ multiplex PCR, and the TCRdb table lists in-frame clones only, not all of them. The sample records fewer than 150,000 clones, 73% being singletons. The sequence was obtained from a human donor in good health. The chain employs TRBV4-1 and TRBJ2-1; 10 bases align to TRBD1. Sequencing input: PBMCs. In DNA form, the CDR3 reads TGCGCCAGCAGCCAAACGCCGGGACAGGGGTACAATGAGCAGTTCTTC. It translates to CASSQTPGQGYNEQFF.